This entry lists 10 T cell receptor beta chains sequenced from one sample in a study of shared clonotypes between healthy human individuals. The method was immunoSEQ multiplex PCR; TCRdb's version includes in-frame clones alone and lacks a portion of them. The data contain roughly 2,500,000 clones, more than 85% of them singletons. Material for sequencing was naive CD4+ T cells from PBMCs. Stated subset: CD45RA+ positively selected. These receptors all come from a man in his late teens or twenties in good health. Some clones in this sample may be carry-over from other donors' samples.

This clone was detected only once. The chain combines TRBV6-5 with TRBJ1-4; D not certain. Trimming removed 6 bases at V and 0 bases at J, with 8 bases between. CDR1 and CDR2 (germline): MNHEY, SVGAGI. The CDR3 has 14 amino acids. CDR3 DNA sequence: TGTGCCAGCAGCCCGACCTCAACTAATGAAAAACTGTTTTTT. Translating it yields CASSPTSTNEKLFF.

For the CDR3, the DNA is TGTGCCAGCACCTCCACAGGGGGCAGCACTGAAGCTTTCTTT. It encodes CASTSTGGSTEAFF. The chain combines TRBV28 with TRBJ1-1; TRBD1 agrees at 9 bases. The CDR3 length is 14 residues. Per germline, CDR1 MDHEN and CDR2 SYDVKM. V was clipped by 7 bases and J by 4 bases; unmatched bases: 7.

The rearrangement links TRBV7-3 to TRBJ2-2, with 12 bases fitting TRBD2. This CDR3 is 17 amino acids long. CDR1 is SGHTA, CDR2 FQGTGA, per germline. The J segment lost 5 bases and the V segment lost 5 bases, leaving 9 bases of the junction unmatched. CDR3 DNA sequence: TGTGCCAGCAGCCCCGGAGGGCTAGCGGGAGGGACCGGGGAGCTGTTTTTT. Residues: CASSPGGLAGGTGELFF.

Worth noting for this clone: Other nucleotide sequences in the sample specify the same CDR3. The chain couples TRBV7-2 to TRBJ1-5; TRBD1 might be the D (6 bases). This CDR3 has 15 amino acids. Trimming stripped 1 base from V and 0 bases from J, with 7 bases between. Germline V gives CDR1 SGHTA, CDR2 FQGNSA. CDR3 sequence (DNA): TGTGCCAGCAGCTTAGAACAGGGTAGCAATCAGCCCCAGCATTTT. Protein: CASSLEQGSNQPQHF. Full variable domain (remainder filled in from reference TRBV7-2 and TRBJ1-5): GAGVSQSPSNKVTEKGKDVELRCDPISGHTALYWYRQSLGQGLEFLIYFQGNSAPDKSGLPSDRFSAERTGGSVSTLTIQRTQQEDSAVYLCASSLEQGSNQPQHFGDGTRLSIL.

This chain connects TRBV5-4 to TRBJ1-1; 9 bases are shared with TRBD1. Germline-derived CDR1 and CDR2 are SGHNT and YYREEE (reference sequence). V trimming: 6 bases; J trimming: 3 bases; junction bases outside the gene matches: 9. The length of the CDR3 is 15 residues. CDR3 amino acids: CASTRQGVGDTEAFF. CDR3 nucleotide sequence: TGTGCCAGCACCAGACAGGGGGTTGGGGACACTGAAGCTTTCTTT.

This chain connects TRBV5-4 to TRBJ2-1; 7 nucleotides agree with TRBD2. The CDR3 runs to 16 residues. CDR1 SGHNT and CDR2 YYREEE come from the germline V gene (reference sequence). The V and J ends lost 2 bases and 5 bases, in that order; junction bases with no gene match: 10. CDR3 in amino acids: CASSLYIGRNNNEQFF. CDR3 coding DNA: TGTGCCAGCAGCTTATATATCGGGAGGAACAACAATGAGCAGTTCTTC.

The chain uses TRBV5-5 and TRBJ2-5, with 12 positions matching TRBD2. V trimming: 3 bases; J trimming: 5 bases; junction bases outside the gene matches: 5. From germline, CDR1 is SGHKS and CDR2 YYEKEE (reference sequence). This CDR3 has 15 amino acids. The CDR3 nucleotides are TGTGCCAGCAGCTCATGGACTAGCGGGACGGAGACCCAGTACTTC. Amino acid sequence: CASSSWTSGTETQYF.

The genes are TRBV28 and TRBJ2-2; TRBD2 might be the D (5 bases). This CDR3 is built from 18 residues. Trimming pared 5 bases from V and 0 bases from J, leaving 19 bases between. The germline V gene has CDR1 MDHEN and CDR2 SYDVKM. Here the CDR3 reads CASSGRVSLPANTGELFF. CDR3 bases: TGTGCCAGCAGTGGGAGAGTAAGCCTCCCCGCGAACACCGGGGAGCTGTTTTTT. Full variable domain (remainder filled in from reference TRBV28 and TRBJ2-2): DVKVTQSSRYLVKRTGEKVFLECVQDMDHENMFWYRQDPGLGLRLIYFSYDVKMKEKGDIPEGYSVSREKKERFSLILESASTNQTSMYLCASSGRVSLPANTGELFFGEGSRLTVL.

The chain joins TRBV4-3 to TRBJ2-2; no clear D gene. The CDR3 covers 14 residues. Trimming cost V 6 bases and J 2 bases, with 10 bases left between them. Germline V CDR1 and CDR2: LGHNA, YSLEER. The chain's CDR3 is CASSGQANTGELFF. The CDR3 DNA reads as TGCGCCAGCAGTGGGCAGGCCAACACCGGGGAGCTGTTTTTT.

The genes are TRBV27 and TRBJ1-4, with 7 nucleotides matching TRBD1. CDR3 length equals 14 residues. Per germline, CDR1 MNHEY and CDR2 SMNVEV (reference sequence). V lost 2 bases to trimming and J lost 10 bases; unmatched junction nucleotides: 7. The CDR3 protein is CASSLDRERGKLFF. Here the CDR3 DNA reads TGTGCCAGCAGTTTAGACAGGGAAAGGGGAAAACTGTTTTTT.